This entry lists 6 T cell receptor beta chains sequenced from one sample in a study of T cell responses to AZD1222 COVID-19 vaccine. Method: immunoSEQ multiplex PCR; TCRdb's copy keeps in-frame clones and lacks some. The sample yields more than 70,000 clones, approximately 90% seen once. The source was peripheral blood, collected 28 days after the second AZD1222 dose. Every receptor here comes from an adult who received the AZD1222 COVID-19 vaccine.

Written as DNA, the CDR3 is TGCAGCGTTGAAGATCGCGTACTAGCGTTGAATGAGCAGTTCTTC. Its protein product is CSVEDRVLALNEQFF. The V gene is TRBV29-1, the J gene TRBJ2-1; TRBD2 agrees at 7 bases. This CDR3 contains 15 residues. V lost 0 bases to trimming and J lost 7 bases; unmatched junction nucleotides: 9. Germline CDR1 and CDR2: SQVTM and ANQGSEA.

CDR3 loop: CASSLGDGSYGYTF. Written as DNA, the CDR3 is TGCGCCAGCAGCTTGGGCGACGGATCTTATGGCTACACCTTC. The chain employs TRBV5-1 and TRBJ1-2; D is unclear. The V end lost 0 bases, the J end lost 5 bases, and 11 bases lay between the germline ends. Per the germline V gene, CDR1 is SGHRS and CDR2 is YFSETQ. This CDR3 is 14 amino acids long.

The V call is TRBV4-2, the J call TRBJ1-5; D gene ambiguous. The V and J ends lost 1 base and 0 bases respectively, with 7 bases between them. Germline CDR1 LGHNA, CDR2 YNFKEQ. The CDR3 sequence is 15 residues long. The CDR3 is CASSQGYNSNQPQHF. CDR3 sequence (DNA): TGTGCCAGCAGCCAAGGGTATAATAGCAATCAGCCCCAGCATTTT.

The chain couples TRBV5-1 to TRBJ2-1, with TRBD2 matching over 10 bases. The V segment lost 0 bases and the J segment 2 bases; nucleotides outside the gene matches: 2. This CDR3 spans 16 amino acids. Germline V gene lookup returns CDR1 SGHRS and CDR2 YFSETQ. The CDR3 loop is CASSLVLAGAYNEQFF. The CDR3, as DNA: TGCGCCAGCAGCTTGGTTCTAGCGGGAGCCTACAATGAGCAGTTCTTC.

The rearrangement links TRBV23-1 to TRBJ1-3; TRBD1 matches at 7 bases. TRBV23-1 has ORF status, its function being uncertain. Trimming took 4 bases from V and 6 from J; bases not matched to a gene: 18. This CDR3 has 18 residues. Here the CDR3 DNA reads TGCGCCAGCAGTCGAATTAATCGAACTGGACAGGCCGTAAACACCATATATTTT. This translates into CASSRINRTGQAVNTIYF.

This chain joins TRBV5-1 and TRBJ2-5, with TRBD1 identical over 8 bases. Germline CDR1 SGHRS, CDR2 YFSETQ. The CDR3 extends over 15 amino acids. After removal of 1 base from V and 5 bases from J, the junction contained 7 bases not matched to a gene. The CDR3 region is CASSLFPGQVETQYF. Written as DNA, the CDR3 is TGCGCCAGCAGCTTGTTCCCGGGACAGGTTGAGACCCAGTACTTC. Variable domain in full (rest from reference TRBV5-1 and TRBJ2-5): KAGVTQTPRYLIKTRGQQVTLSCSPISGHRSVSWYQQTPGQGLQFLFEYFSETQRNKGNFPGRFSGRQFSNSRSEMNVSTLELGDSALYLCASSLFPGQVETQYFGPGTRLLVL.